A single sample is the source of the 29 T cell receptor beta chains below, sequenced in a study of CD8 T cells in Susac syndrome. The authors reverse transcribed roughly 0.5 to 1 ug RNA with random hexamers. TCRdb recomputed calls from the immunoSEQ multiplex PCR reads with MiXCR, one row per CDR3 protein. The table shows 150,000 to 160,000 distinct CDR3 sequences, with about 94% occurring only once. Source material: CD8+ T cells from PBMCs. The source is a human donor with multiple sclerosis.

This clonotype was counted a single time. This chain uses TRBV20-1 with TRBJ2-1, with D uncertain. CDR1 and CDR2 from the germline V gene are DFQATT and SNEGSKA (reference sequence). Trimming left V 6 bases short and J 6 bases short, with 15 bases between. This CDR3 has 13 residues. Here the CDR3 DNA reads TGCAGTGCCCGGTGGGGATATAGCAATGAGCAGTTCTTC. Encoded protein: CSARWGYSNEQFF.

CDR3 sequence: CASSARGGRTDTQYF. CDR3 bases: TGTGCCAGCAGCGCTAGGGGCGGGAGGACAGATACGCAGTATTTT. The J gene is TRBJ2-3, the V gene TRBV9; TRBD2 matches at 8 bases. Unmatched junction bases numbered 6, after V lost 3 bases and J lost 3 bases. CDR1 and CDR2 from the germline V gene are SGDLS and YYNGEE. The CDR3 has 15 amino acids.

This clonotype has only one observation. CDR3 region: CASSPQVNTEAFF. CDR3 DNA sequence: TGCGCCAGCAGCCCGCAGGTGAACACTGAAGCTTTCTTT. The V gene is TRBV4-1, the J gene TRBJ1-1; no definite D call. The V end was cut by 4 bases, the J end by 0 bases, with 6 bases between. Germline V lookup: CDR1 MGHRA, CDR2 YSYEKL. This CDR3 is 13 amino acids long.

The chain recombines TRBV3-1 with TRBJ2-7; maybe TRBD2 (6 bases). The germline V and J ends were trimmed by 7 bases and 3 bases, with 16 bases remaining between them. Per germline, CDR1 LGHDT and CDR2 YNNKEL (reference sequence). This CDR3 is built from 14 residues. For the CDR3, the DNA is TGTGCCAGCACCATCGCCCCGGGAGACTACGAGCAGTACTTC. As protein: CASTIAPGDYEQYF.

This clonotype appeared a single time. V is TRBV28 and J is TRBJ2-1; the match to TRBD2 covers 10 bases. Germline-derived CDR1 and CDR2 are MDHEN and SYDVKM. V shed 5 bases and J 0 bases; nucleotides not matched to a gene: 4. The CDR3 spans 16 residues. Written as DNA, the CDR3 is TGTGCCAGCAGTACTAGCGGGGAGAGCTCCTACAATGAGCAGTTCTTC. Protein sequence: CASSTSGESSYNEQFF.

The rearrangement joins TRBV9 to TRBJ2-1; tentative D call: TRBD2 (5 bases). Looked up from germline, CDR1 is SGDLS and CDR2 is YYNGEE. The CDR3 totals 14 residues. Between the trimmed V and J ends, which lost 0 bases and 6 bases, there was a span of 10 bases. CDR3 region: CASSVEGSVNEQFF. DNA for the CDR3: TGTGCCAGCAGCGTAGAGGGTAGCGTCAATGAGCAGTTCTTC. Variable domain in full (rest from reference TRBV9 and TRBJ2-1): DSGVTQTPKHLITATGQRVTLRCSPRSGDLSVYWYQQSLDQGLQFLIQYYNGEERAKGNILERFSAQQFPDLHSELNLSSLELGDSALYFCASSVEGSVNEQFFGPGTRLTVL.

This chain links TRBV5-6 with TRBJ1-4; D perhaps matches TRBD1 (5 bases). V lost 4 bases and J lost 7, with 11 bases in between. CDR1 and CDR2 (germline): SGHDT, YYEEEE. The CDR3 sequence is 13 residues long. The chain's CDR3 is CASSGGEGEKLFF. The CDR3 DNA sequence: TGTGCCAGCAGCGGAGGGGAAGGTGAAAAACTGTTTTTT.

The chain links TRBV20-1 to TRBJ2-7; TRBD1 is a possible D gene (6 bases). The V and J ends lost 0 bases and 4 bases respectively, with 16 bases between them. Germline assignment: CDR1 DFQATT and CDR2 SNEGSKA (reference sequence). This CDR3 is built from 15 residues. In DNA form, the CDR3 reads TGCAGTGCTAGAGATCGGTCCAGGGGACGATACGAGCAGTACTTC. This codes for CSARDRSRGRYEQYF.

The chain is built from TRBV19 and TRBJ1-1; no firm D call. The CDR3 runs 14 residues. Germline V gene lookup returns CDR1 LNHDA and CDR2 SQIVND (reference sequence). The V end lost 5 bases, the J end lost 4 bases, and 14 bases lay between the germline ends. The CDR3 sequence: CASSSGGKGTEAFF. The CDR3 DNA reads TGTGCCAGTAGTTCAGGAGGAAAGGGCACTGAAGCTTTCTTT.

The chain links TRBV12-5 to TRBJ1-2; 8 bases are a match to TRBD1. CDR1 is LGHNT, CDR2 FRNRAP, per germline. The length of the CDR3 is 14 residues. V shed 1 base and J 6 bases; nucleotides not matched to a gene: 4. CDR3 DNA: TGTGCTAGTGGTTTGGGCAGGGGGCTGAATGGCTACACCTTC. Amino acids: CASGLGRGLNGYTF.

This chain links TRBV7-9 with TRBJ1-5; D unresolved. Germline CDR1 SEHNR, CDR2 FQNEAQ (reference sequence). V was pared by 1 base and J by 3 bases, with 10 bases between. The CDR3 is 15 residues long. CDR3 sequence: CASSLGSGFNQPQHF. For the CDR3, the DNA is TGTGCCAGCAGCTTAGGTTCGGGATTCAATCAGCCCCAGCATTTT.

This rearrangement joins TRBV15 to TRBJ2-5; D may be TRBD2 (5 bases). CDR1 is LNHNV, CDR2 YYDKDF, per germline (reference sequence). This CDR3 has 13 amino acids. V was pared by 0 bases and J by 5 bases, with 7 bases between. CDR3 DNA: TGTGCCACCAGCAGAGAGGGAGTCGAGACCCAGTACTTC. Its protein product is CATSREGVETQYF.

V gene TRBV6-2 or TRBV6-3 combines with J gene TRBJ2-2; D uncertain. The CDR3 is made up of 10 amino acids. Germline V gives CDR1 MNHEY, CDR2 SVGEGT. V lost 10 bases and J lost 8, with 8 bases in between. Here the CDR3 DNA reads TGTGCCACCGCCGGTGGGGAGCTGTTTTTT. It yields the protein CATAGGELFF.

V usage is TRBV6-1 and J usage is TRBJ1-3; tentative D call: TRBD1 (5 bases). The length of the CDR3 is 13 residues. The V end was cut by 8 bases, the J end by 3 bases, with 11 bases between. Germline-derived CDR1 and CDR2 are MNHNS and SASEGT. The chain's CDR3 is CASPQRGGNTIYF. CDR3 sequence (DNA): TGTGCCAGCCCCCAGAGGGGTGGAAACACCATATATTTT.

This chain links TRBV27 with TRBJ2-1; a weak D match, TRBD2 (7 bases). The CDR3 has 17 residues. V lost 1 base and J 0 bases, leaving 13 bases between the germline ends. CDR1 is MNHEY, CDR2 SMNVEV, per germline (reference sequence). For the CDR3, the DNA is TGTGCCAGCAGTTTATGGGGGGGGGCGAGCTCCTACAATGAGCAGTTCTTC. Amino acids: CASSLWGGASSYNEQFF.

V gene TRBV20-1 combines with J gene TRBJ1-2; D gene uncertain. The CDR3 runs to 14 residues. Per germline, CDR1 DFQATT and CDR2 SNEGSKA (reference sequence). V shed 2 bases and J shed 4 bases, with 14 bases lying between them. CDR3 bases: TGCAGTGCTAGATGGCTAGGGCAAAGCTATGGCTACACCTTC. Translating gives CSARWLGQSYGYTF.

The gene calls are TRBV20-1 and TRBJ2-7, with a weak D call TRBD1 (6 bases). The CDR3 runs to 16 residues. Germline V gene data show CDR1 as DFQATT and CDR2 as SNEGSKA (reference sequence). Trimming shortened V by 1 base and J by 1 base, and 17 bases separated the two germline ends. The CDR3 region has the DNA TGCAGTGCTAGAGTGTCGTTGGGGGCGAGATCCTACGAGCAGTACTTC. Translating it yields CSARVSLGARSYEQYF.

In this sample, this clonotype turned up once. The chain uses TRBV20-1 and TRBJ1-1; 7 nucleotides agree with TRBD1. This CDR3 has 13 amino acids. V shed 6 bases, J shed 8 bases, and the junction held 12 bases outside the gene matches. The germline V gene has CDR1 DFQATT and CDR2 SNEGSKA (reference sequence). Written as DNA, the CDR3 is TGCAGTGCAGACAGGGTCACAGAGGGAGAAGCTTTCTTT. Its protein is CSADRVTEGEAFF.

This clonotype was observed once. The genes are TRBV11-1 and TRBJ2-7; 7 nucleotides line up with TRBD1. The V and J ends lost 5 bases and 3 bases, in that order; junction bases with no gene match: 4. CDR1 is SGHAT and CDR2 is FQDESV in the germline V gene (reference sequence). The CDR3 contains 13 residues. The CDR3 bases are TGTGCCAGCAGCACCCGGGACAGCTACGAGCAGTACTTC. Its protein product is CASSTRDSYEQYF.

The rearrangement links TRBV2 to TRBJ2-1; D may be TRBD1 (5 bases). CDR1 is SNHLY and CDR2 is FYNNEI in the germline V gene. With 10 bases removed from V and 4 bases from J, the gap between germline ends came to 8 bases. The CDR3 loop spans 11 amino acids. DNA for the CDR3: TGTGCCACCCGGACATACAATGAGCAGTTCTTC. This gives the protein CATRTYNEQFF.

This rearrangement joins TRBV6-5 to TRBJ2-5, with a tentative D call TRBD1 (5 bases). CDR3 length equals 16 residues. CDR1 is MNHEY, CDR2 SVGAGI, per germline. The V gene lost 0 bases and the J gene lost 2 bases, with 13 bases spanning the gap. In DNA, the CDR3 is TGTGCCAGCAGTTACTCCACCCGACAGATACAAGAGACCCAGTACTTC. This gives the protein CASSYSTRQIQETQYF.

CDR3 sequence (DNA): TGTGCCAGCAGTCCCCTAGCGGGGGGAAATACGCAGTATTTT. Amino acids: CASSPLAGGNTQYF. This sequence joins TRBV6-2 or TRBV6-3 and TRBJ2-3; 11 bases match TRBD2. V gave up 5 bases and J gave up 7 bases; unmatched junction bases: 5. This CDR3 is built from 14 residues. Per the germline V gene, CDR1 is MNHEY and CDR2 is SVGEGT.

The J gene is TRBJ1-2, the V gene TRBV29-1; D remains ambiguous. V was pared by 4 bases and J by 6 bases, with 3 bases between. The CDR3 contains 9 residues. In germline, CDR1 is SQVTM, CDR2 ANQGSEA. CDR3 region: CSVGNGYTF. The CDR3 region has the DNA TGCAGCGTTGGCAATGGCTACACCTTC.

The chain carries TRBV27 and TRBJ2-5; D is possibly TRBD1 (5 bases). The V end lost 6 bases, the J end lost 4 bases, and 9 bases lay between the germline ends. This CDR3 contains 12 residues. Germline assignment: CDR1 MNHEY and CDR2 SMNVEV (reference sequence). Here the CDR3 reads CASSLQGETQYF. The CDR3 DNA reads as TGTGCCAGCAGCCTCCAGGGAGAGACCCAGTACTTC.

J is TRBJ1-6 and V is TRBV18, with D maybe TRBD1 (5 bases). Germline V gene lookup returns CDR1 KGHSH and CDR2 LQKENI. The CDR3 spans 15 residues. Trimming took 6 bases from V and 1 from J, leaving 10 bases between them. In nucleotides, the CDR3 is TGTGCCAGCTCTCGGAACAGGTCCTATAATTCACCCCTCCACTTT. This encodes CASSRNRSYNSPLHF.

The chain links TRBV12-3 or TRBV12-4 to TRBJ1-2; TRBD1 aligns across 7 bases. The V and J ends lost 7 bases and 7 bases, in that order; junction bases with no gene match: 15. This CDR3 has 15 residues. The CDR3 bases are TGTGCCAGCATTCTTCGGGGGACAGATGGGGGTGGCTACACCTTC. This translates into CASILRGTDGGGYTF.

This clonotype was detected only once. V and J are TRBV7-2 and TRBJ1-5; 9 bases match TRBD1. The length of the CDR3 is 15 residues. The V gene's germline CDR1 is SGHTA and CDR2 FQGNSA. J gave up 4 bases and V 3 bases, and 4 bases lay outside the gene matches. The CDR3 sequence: CASSLGQGQNQPQHF. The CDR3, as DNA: TGTGCCAGCAGCTTGGGACAGGGCCAGAATCAGCCCCAGCATTTT.

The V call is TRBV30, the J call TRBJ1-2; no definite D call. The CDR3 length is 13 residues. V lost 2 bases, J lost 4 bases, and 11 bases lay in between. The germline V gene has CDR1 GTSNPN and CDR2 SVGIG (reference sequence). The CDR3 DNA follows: TGTGCCTGGAGTATAGTGGGCGGCTATGGCTACACCTTC. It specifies CAWSIVGGYGYTF. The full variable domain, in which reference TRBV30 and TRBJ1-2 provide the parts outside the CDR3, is SQTIHQWPATLVQPVGSPLSLECTVEGTSNPNLYWYRQAAGRGLQLLFYSVGIGQISSEVPQNLSASRPQDRQFILSSKKLLLSDSGFYLCAWSIVGGYGYTFGSGTRLTVV.

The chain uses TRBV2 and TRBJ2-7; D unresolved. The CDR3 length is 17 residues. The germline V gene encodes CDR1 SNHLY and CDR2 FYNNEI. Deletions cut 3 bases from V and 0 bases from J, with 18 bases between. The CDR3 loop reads CASSDLPRRHPSYEQYF. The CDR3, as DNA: TGTGCCAGCAGTGACCTCCCAAGACGGCACCCCTCCTACGAGCAGTACTTC. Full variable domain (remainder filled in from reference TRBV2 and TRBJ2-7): EPEVTQTPSHQVTQMGQEVILRCVPISNHLYFYWYRQILGQKVEFLVSFYNNEISEKSEIFDDQFSVERPDGSNFTLKIRSTKLEDSAMYFCASSDLPRRHPSYEQYFGPGTRLTVT.